This is a list of T cell receptor beta chains from one sample in a study of T-cell reconstitution after alpha-beta-depleted transplantation in children. Using its own MiXCR run on the PCR reads, TCRdb lists one record per CDR3 protein. This table has about 900,000 distinct CDR3 sequences, about 29% appearing once. Sequenced material: PBMCs, mostly from graft donor cells, taken 360 days after TCRalphabeta/CD19-depleted stem cell transplant. The receptor source for this set is a boy under two years old who had a stem cell transplant for SCID, so the T cells may come from the graft donor. Both conserved end residues are part of each CDR3. The order of the fields is V gene, clone size, D gene, CDR3 length, J gene, CDR3 protein, CDR3 DNA. D genes are given only for firm matches. Expanded clones are given a class, and other clones once, few, many or no size at all.

V: TRBV15
size: NA
D: NA
length: 15
J: TRBJ2-5
CDR3: CATSTRPSLWGTQYF
DNA: TGTGCCACCAGCACACGGCCCTCTTTGTGGGGGACCCAGTACTTC

V: TRBV5-1
size: few
D: NA
length: 15
J: TRBJ1-4
CDR3: CASSLEEFAKEKLFF
DNA: TGCGCCAGCAGCTTGGAGGAGTTCGCTAAGGAAAAACTGTTTTTT

V: TRBV4-3
size: NA
D: NA
length: 16
J: TRBJ2-6
CDR3: CASSQRRSSGANVLTF
DNA: TGCGCCAGCAGCCAAAGACGGTCCTCTGGGGCCAACGTCCTGACTTTC

V: TRBV11-2
size: NA
D: TRBD2
length: 18
J: TRBJ2-1
CDR3: CASSSPWGLAGEYNEQFF
DNA: TGTGCCAGCAGCTCTCCTTGGGGACTAGCGGGGGAGTACAATGAGCAGTTCTTC

V: TRBV20-1
size: NA
D: TRBD2
length: 15
J: TRBJ2-3
CDR3: CSASGGATSPDTQYF
DNA: TGCAGTGCTAGCGGGGGGGCCACGTCCCCAGATACGCAGTATTTT

V: TRBV25-1
size: few
D: NA
length: 13
J: TRBJ2-7
CDR3: CASSEWRSYEQYF
DNA: TGTGCCAGCAGTGAATGGAGGTCCTACGAGCAGTACTTC

V: TRBV3-1
size: many
D: TRBD1
length: 16
J: TRBJ2-7
CDR3: CASSQRFDRGSYEQYF
DNA: TGTGCCAGCAGCCAACGTTTCGACAGGGGATCTTACGAGCAGTACTTC

V: TRBV29-1
size: few
D: TRBD2
length: 15
J: TRBJ2-2
CDR3: CSVPRASGHTGELFF
DNA: TGCAGCGTCCCGCGCGCTAGCGGGCACACCGGGGAGCTGTTTTTT

V: TRBV5-1
size: few
D: TRBD2
length: 14
J: TRBJ2-1
CDR3: CASTGTSLANEQFF
DNA: TGCGCCAGCACTGGGACTAGCTTGGCCAATGAGCAGTTCTTC

V: TRBV6-1
size: NA
D: NA
length: 15
J: TRBJ2-7
CDR3: CASSQITGSLGEQYF
DNA: TGTGCCAGCAGTCAGATAACAGGGTCTCTGGGTGAGCAGTACTTC

V: TRBV5-1
size: once
D: NA
length: 13
J: TRBJ2-5
CDR3: CASSVVVGETQYF
DNA: TGCGCCAGCAGCGTGGTGGTGGGGGAGACCCAGTACTTC

V: TRBV29-1
size: NA
D: NA
length: 11
J: TRBJ2-2
CDR3: CSVSNTGELFF
DNA: TGCAGCGTTTCCAACACCGGGGAGCTGTTTTTT

V: TRBV4-1
size: few
D: TRBD1
length: 15
J: TRBJ1-2
CDR3: CASSQDGTGYYGYTF
DNA: TGCGCCAGCAGCCAAGATGGGACAGGCTACTATGGCTACACCTTC

V: TRBV6-1
size: NA
D: NA
length: 13
J: TRBJ1-1
CDR3: CAIGRGGSTEAFF
DNA: TGTGCCATCGGAAGGGGGGGTAGCACTGAAGCTTTCTTT

V: TRBV12-3/TRBV12-4
size: NA
D: NA
length: 12
J: TRBJ1-3
CDR3: CASTVFGNTIYF
DNA: TGTGCCAGCACCGTATTCGGAAACACCATATATTTT

V: TRBV11-2
size: NA
D: TRBD2
length: 14
J: TRBJ2-3
CDR3: CASSGERGTDTQYF
DNA: TGTGCCAGCAGCGGGGAGCGGGGGACAGATACGCAGTATTTT

V: TRBV5-5
size: NA
D: NA
length: 12
J: TRBJ2-7
CDR3: CASSRFEREQYF
DNA: TGTGCCAGCAGTCGCTTTGAGAGGGAGCAGTACTTC

V: TRBV19
size: NA
D: TRBD1
length: 14
J: TRBJ1-5
CDR3: CASNPTGRVQPQHF
DNA: TGTGCCAGTAACCCGACAGGGAGGGTTCAGCCCCAGCATTTT

V: TRBV6-2/TRBV6-3
size: few
D: TRBD1
length: 15
J: TRBJ1-5
CDR3: CASSLQGGWAQPQHF
DNA: TGTGCCAGCAGTCTACAGGGGGGCTGGGCTCAGCCCCAGCATTTT

V: TRBV4-3
size: few
D: TRBD1
length: 15
J: TRBJ2-7
CDR3: CASSQGTGTIYEQYF
DNA: TGCGCCAGCAGCCAAGGGACAGGCACTATCTACGAGCAGTACTTC

V: TRBV7-7
size: few
D: NA
length: 14
J: TRBJ2-3
CDR3: CASSLAGRPDTQYF
DNA: TGTGCCAGCAGCTTAGCAGGCAGGCCAGATACGCAGTATTTT

V: TRBV12-3/TRBV12-4
size: NA
D: NA
length: 14
J: TRBJ1-1
CDR3: CASSFYQDGAEAFF
DNA: TGTGCCAGCAGTTTTTATCAGGACGGGGCTGAAGCTTTCTTT

V: TRBV5-1
size: few
D: NA
length: 14
J: TRBJ2-7
CDR3: CASSGQEGPYEQYF
DNA: TGCGCCAGCAGCGGACAGGAGGGCCCCTACGAGCAGTACTTC

V: TRBV9
size: NA
D: TRBD1
length: 15
J: TRBJ1-4
CDR3: CASSVRDRGNEKLFF
DNA: TGTGCCAGCAGCGTAAGGGACAGGGGGAACGAAAAACTGTTTTTT

V: TRBV4-2
size: NA
D: NA
length: 16
J: TRBJ1-4
CDR3: CASSPQRGGGNEKLFF
DNA: TGTGCCAGCAGCCCTCAACGAGGGGGAGGAAATGAAAAACTGTTTTTT

V: TRBV20-1
size: NA
D: TRBD2
length: 16
J: TRBJ2-1
CDR3: CSAPPGRGGITNEQFF
DNA: TGCAGTGCTCCCCCCGGGCGGGGGGGCATCACGAATGAGCAGTTCTTC

V: TRBV29-1
size: few
D: NA
length: 14
J: TRBJ1-1
CDR3: CSVEVVGANTEAFF
DNA: TGCAGCGTTGAAGTTGTGGGGGCGAACACTGAAGCTTTCTTT